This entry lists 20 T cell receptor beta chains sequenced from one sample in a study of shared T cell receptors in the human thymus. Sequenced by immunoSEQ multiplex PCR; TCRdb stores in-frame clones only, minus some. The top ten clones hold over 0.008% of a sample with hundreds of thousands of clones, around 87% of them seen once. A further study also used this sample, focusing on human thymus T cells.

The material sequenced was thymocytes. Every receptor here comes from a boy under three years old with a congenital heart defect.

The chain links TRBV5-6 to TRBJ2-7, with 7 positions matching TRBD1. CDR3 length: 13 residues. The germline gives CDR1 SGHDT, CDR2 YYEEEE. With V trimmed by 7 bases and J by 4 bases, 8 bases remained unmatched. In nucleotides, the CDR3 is TGTGCCAGCGGGAACAGGGGCCGGTACGAGCAGTACTTC. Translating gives CASGNRGRYEQYF. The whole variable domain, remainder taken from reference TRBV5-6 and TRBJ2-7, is DAGVTQSPTHLIKTRGQQVTLRCSPKSGHDTVSWYQQALGQGPQFIFQYYEEEERQRGNFPDRFSGHQFPNYSSELNVNALLLGDSALYLCASGNRGRYEQYFGPGTRLTVT.

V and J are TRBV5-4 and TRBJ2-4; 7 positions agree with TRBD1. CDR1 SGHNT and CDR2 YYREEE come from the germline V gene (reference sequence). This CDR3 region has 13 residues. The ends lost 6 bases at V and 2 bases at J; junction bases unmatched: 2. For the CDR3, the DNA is TGTGCCAGCAAAGGGGGCCCCAAAAACATTCAGTACTTC. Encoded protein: CASKGGPKNIQYF.

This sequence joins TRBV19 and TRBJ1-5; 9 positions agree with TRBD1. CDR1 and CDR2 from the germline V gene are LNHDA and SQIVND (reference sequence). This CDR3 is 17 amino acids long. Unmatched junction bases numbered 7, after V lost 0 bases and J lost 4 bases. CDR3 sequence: CASSIDGDRASNQPQHF. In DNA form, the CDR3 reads TGTGCCAGTAGTATAGATGGGGACAGGGCCTCGAATCAGCCCCAGCATTTT.

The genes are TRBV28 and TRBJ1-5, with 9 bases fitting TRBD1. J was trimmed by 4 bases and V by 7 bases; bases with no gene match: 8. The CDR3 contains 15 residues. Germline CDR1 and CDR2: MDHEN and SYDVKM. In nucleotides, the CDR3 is TGTGCCAGCAATCTCGTAGGACAGGGGAATCAGCCCCAGCATTTT. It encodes CASNLVGQGNQPQHF. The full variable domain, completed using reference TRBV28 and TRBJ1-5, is DVKVTQSSRYLVKRTGEKVFLECVQDMDHENMFWYRQDPGLGLRLIYFSYDVKMKEKGDIPEGYSVSREKKERFSLILESASTNQTSMYLCASNLVGQGNQPQHFGDGTRLSIL.

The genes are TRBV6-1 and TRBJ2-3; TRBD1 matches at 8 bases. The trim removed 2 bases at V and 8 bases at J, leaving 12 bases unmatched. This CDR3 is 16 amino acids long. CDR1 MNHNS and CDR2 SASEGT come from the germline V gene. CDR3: CASSEQGARKGVTQYF. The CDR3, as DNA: TGTGCCAGCAGTGAACAGGGGGCCCGGAAGGGTGTTACGCAGTATTTT.

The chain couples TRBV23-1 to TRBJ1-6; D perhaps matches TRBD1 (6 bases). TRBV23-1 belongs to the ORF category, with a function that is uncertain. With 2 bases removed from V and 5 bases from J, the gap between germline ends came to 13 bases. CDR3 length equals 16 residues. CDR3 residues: CASSQISGQHNSPLHF. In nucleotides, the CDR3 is TGCGCCAGCAGTCAAATCTCAGGACAGCATAATTCACCCCTCCACTTT.

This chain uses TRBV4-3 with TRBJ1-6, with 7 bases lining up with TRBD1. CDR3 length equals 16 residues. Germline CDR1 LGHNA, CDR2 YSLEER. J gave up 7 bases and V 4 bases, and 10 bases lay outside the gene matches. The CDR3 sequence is CASSRSGTALNSPLHF. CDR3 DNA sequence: TGCGCCAGCAGCCGGAGTGGGACAGCCTTGAATTCACCCCTCCACTTT.

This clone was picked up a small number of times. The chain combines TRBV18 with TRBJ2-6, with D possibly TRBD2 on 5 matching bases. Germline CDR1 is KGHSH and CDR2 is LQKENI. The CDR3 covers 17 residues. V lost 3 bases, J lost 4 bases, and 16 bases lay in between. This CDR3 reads CASSPSGPWRGANVLTF. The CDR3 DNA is TGTGCCAGCTCACCTTCCGGGCCCTGGAGGGGGGCCAACGTCCTGACTTTC. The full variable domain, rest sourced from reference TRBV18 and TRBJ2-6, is NAGVMQNPRHLVRRRGQEARLRCSPMKGHSHVYWYRQLPEEGLKFMVYLQKENIIDESGMPKERFSAEFPKEGPSILRIQQVVRGDSAAYFCASSPSGPWRGANVLTFGAGSRLTVL.

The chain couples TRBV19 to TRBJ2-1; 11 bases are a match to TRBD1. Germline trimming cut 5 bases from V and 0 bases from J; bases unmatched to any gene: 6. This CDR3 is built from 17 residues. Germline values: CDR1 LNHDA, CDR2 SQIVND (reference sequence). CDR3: CASSHLGTGGSYNEQFF. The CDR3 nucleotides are TGTGCCAGTAGTCACTTGGGGACAGGGGGCTCCTACAATGAGCAGTTCTTC. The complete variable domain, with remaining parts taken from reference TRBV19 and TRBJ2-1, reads DGGITQSPKYLFRKEGQNVTLSCEQNLNHDAMYWYRQDPGQGLRLIYYSQIVNDFQKGDIAEGYSVSREKKESFPLTVTSAQKNPTAFYLCASSHLGTGGSYNEQFFGPGTRLTVL.

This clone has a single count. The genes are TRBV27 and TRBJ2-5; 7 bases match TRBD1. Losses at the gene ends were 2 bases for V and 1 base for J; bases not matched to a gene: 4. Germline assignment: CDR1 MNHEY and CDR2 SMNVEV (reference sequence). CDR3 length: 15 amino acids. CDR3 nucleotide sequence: TGTGCCAGCAGTTTAAGGGCAGGGGGCCAAGAGACCCAGTACTTC. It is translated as CASSLRAGGQETQYF.

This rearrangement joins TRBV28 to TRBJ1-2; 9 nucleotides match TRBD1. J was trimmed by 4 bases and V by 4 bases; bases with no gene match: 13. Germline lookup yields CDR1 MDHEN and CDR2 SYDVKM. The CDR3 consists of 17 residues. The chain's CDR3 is CASSSRSERTGVYGYTF. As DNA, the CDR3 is TGTGCCAGCAGTTCTAGAAGCGAAAGGACAGGGGTCTATGGCTACACCTTC.

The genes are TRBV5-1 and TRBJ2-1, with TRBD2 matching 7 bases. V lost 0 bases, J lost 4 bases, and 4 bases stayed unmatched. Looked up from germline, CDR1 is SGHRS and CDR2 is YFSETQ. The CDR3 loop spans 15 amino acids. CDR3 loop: CASSLGTSSYNEQFF. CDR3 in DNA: TGCGCCAGCAGCTTGGGGACTAGTTCTTACAATGAGCAGTTCTTC.

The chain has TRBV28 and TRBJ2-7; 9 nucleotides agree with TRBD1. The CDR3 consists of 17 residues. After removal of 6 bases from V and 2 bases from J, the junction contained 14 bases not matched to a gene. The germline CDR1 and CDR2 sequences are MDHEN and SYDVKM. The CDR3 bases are TGTGCCAGCAGCCTCAAGAGGAGGGACAGGGACACCTACGAGCAGTACTTC. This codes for CASSLKRRDRDTYEQYF. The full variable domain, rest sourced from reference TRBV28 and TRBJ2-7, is DVKVTQSSRYLVKRTGEKVFLECVQDMDHENMFWYRQDPGLGLRLIYFSYDVKMKEKGDIPEGYSVSREKKERFSLILESASTNQTSMYLCASSLKRRDRDTYEQYFGPGTRLTVT.

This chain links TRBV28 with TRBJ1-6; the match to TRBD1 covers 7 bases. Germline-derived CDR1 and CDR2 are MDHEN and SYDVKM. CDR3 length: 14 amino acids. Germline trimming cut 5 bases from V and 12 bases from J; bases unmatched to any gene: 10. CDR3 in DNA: TGTGCCAGCAGTGAAGGGGGCGGCGGCTTACCCCTCCACTTT. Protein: CASSEGGGGLPLHF.

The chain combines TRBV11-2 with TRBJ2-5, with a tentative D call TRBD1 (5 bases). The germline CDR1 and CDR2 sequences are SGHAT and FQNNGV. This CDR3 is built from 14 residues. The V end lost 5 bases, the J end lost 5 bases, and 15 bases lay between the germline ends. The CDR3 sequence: CASSPPGRPETQYF. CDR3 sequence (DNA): TGTGCCAGCAGCCCTCCAGGGCGGCCGGAGACCCAGTACTTC.

CDR3 amino acids: CASSYSIQGKETQYF. The CDR3 DNA follows: TGTGCCAGCAGTTACTCTATACAGGGGAAAGAGACCCAGTACTTC. The chain couples TRBV6-5 to TRBJ2-5, with 7 bases matching TRBD1. CDR1 and CDR2 (germline): MNHEY, SVGAGI. Trimming removed 0 bases from V and 3 bases from J; junction bases left unmatched: 4. The CDR3 contains 15 residues.

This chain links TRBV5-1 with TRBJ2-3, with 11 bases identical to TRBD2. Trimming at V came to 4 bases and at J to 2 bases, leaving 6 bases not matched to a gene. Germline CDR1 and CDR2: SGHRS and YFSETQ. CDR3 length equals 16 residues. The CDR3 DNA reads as TGCGCCAGCAGCGGGACTAGCGGCCATTACACAGATACGCAGTATTTT. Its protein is CASSGTSGHYTDTQYF.

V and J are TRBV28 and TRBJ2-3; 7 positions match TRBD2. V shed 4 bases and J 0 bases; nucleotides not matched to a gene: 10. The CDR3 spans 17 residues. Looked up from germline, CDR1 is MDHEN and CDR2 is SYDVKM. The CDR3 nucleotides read TGTGCCAGCAGTTCCGCCTCGACTAGCTCTAGCACAGATACGCAGTATTTT. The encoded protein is CASSSASTSSSTDTQYF.

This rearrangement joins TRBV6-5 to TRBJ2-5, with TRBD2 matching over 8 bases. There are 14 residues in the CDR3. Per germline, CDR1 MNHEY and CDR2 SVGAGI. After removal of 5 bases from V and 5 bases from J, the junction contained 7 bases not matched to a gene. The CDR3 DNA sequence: TGTGCCAGCAGTCCGGGGACTAGTTGGGAGACCCAGTACTTC. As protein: CASSPGTSWETQYF.

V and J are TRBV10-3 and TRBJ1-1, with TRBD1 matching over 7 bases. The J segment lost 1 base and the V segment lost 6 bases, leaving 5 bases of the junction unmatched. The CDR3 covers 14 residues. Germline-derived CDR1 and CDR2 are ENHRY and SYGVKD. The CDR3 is CAIRVGQQNTEAFF. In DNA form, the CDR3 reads TGTGCCATCAGAGTGGGACAGCAGAACACTGAAGCTTTCTTT.